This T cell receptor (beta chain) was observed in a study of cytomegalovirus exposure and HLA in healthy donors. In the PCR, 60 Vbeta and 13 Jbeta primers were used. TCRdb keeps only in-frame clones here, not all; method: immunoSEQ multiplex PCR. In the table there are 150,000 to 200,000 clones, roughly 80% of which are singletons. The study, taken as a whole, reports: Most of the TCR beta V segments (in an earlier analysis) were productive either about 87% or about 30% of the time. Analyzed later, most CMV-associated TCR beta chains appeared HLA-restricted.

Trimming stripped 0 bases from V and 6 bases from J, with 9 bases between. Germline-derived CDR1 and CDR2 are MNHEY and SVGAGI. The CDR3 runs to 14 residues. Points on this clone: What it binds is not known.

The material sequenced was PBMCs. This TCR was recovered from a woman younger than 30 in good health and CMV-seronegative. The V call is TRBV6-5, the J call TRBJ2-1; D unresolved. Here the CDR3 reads CASSYSIVANEQFF. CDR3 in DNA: TGTGCCAGCAGTTACTCGATCGTGGCCAATGAGCAGTTCTTC.